This record concerns one T cell receptor beta chain sequence. Sequencing targeted TCR beta in blood CD8+ and CD4+ T cells. This record comes from a study of CD8 T cells in Susac syndrome. The CDR3 is 14 amino acids. V gave up 5 bases and J gave up 4 bases; unmatched junction bases: 4. Germline CDR1 and CDR2: LNHNV and YYDKDF (reference sequence). Random hexamers were used to reverse transcribe roughly 0.45 to 1 ug of RNA. An immunoSEQ multiplex PCR amplified TCR beta CDR3 over 54 Vbeta and 13 Jbeta. TCRdb reprocessed the immunoSEQ multiplex PCR reads with MiXCR, giving one entry per CDR3 protein. The sample contains hundreds of thousands of distinct CDR3 sequences, approximately 89% of which appear only once.

The sample was CD8+ T cells from PBMCs. The chain recombines TRBV15 with TRBJ2-1; TRBD1 aligns across 8 bases. The receptor's source is a human donor with multiple sclerosis. The CDR3 sequence: CATSPGQVYNEQFF. CDR3 bases: TGTGCCACCAGCCCGGGACAGGTTTACAATGAGCAGTTCTTC.